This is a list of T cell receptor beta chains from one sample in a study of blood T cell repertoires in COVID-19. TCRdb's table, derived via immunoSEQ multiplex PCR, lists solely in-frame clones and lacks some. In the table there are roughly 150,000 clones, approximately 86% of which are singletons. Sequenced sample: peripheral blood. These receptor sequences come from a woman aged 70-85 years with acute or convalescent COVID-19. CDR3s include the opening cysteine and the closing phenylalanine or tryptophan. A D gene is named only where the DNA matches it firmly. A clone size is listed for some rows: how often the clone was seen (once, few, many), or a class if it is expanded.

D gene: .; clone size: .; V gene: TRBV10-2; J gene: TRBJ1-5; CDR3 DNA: TGCGCCAGCAGCCTATATAGCAATCAGCCCCAGCATTTT; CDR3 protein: CASSLYSNQPQHF
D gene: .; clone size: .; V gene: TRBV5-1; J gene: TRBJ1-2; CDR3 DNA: TGCGCCAGCAGCCTTGGCCACGGGGTTAACTATGGCTACACCTTC; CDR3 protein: CASSLGHGVNYGYTF
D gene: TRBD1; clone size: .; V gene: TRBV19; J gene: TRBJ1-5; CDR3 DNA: TGTGCCAGTAGTGGCACGGGACAGGGTAATCAGCCCCAGCATTTT; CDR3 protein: CASSGTGQGNQPQHF
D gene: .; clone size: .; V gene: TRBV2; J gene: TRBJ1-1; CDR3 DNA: TGTGCCAGCCGCTACAGGGAAGGGAGAATGAACACTGAAGCTTTCTTT; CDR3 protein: CASRYREGRMNTEAFF
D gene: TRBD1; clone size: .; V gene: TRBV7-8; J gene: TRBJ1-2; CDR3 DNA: TGTGCCAGCAGCTCAGCGGGACAGGGGGCGTATGGCTACACCTTC; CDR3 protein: CASSSAGQGAYGYTF
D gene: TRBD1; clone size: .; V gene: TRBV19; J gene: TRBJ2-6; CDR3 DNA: TGTGCCAGCTTTCCCGGGACAGGGCTGAGTGGGGCCAACGTCCTGACTTTC; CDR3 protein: CASFPGTGLSGANVLTF
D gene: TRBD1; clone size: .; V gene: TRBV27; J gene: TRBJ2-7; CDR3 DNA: TGTGCCAGCAGTTTTCGACAGGGGGCCTACGAGCAGTACTTC; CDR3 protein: CASSFRQGAYEQYF
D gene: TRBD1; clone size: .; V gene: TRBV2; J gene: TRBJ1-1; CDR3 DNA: TGTGCCAGCAGTGATCGAGACAGGGGGACTGAAGCTTTCTTT; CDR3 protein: CASSDRDRGTEAFF
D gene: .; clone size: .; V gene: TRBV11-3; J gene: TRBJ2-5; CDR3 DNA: TGTGCCAGCAGCGTCAGGGGTGGGGAGACCCAGTACTTC; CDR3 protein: CASSVRGGETQYF
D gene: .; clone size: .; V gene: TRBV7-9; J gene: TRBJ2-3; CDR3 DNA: TGTGCCAGCAGCTTAATGTCACAGGCCCCCCTGGGAGGTACGCAGTATTTT; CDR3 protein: CASSLMSQAPLGGTQYF
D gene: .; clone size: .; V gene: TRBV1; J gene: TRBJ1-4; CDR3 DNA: TGCACCAGCAGCCAAAGAGGGTGGGACAGAGTTAATGAAAAACTGTTTTTT; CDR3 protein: CTSSQRGWDRVNEKLFF
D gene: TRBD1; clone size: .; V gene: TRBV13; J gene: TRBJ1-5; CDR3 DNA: TGTGCCAGCAGCTTAGGCCGGGACAGTTGGTATCAGCCCCAGCATTTT; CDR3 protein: CASSLGRDSWYQPQHF
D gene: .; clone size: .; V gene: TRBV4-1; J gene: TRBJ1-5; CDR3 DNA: TGCGCCAGCAGCCAAGAATTCTCGTATGATCAGCCCCAGCATTTT; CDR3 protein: CASSQEFSYDQPQHF
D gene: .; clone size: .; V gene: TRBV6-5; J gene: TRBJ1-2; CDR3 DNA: TGTGCCAGCAGTTACAAGGACAGAGGGGACTATGGCTACACCTTC; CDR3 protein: CASSYKDRGDYGYTF
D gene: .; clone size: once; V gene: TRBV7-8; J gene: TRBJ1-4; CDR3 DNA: TGTGCCAGCAGAACCCGCCGGGGGGAAAAACTGTTTTTT; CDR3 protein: CASRTRRGEKLFF
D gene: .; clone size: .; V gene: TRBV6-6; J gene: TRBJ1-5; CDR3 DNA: TGTGCCAGCAGTCGAATCCAGCAGGGCTACAATCAGCCCCAGCATTTT; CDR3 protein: CASSRIQQGYNQPQHF
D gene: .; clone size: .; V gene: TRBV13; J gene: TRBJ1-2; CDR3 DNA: TGTGCCAGCAGCCCCCGACAGGCTACAAACTATGGCTACACCTTC; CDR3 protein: CASSPRQATNYGYTF
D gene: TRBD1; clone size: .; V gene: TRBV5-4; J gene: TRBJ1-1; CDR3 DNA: TGTGCCAGCAGCTTCAGGGGGCAGGACACTGAAGCTTTCTTT; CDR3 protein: CASSFRGQDTEAFF
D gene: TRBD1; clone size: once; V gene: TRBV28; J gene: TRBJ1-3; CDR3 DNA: TGTGCCAGCAGTTTATGGACAGGGATCCCCAACACCATATATTTT; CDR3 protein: CASSLWTGIPNTIYF
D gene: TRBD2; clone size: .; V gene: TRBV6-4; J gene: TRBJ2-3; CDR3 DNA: TGTGCCAGCCGCAGCGGGGGGAGCACAGATACGCAGTATTTT; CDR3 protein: CASRSGGSTDTQYF
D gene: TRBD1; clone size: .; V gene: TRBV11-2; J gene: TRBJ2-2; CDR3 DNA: TGTGCCAGCAGCTTAGAGGACAGGATAACCGGGGAGCTGTTTTTT; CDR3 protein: CASSLEDRITGELFF
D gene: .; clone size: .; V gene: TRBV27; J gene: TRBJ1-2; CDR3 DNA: TGTGCCAGCAGCATCAACATCGGGGGGCCGTATGGCTACACCTTC; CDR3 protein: CASSINIGGPYGYTF
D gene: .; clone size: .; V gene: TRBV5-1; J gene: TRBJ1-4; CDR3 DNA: TGCGCCAGCAGCCTAATTTTGCTGTTTTTT; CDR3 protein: CASSLILLFF